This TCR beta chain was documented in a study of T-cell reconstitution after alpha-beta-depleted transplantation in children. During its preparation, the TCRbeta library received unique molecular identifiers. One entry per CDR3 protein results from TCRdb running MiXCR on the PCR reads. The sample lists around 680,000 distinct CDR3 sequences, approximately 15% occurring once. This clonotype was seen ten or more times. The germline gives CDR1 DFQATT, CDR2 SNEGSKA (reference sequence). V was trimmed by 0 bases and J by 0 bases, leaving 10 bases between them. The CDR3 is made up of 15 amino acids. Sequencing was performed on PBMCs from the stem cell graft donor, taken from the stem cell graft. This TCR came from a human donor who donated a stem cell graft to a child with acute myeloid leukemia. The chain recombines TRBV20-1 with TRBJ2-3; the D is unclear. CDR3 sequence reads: CSARDPLGSTDTQYF. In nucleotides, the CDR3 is TGCAGTGCTAGAGATCCCCTGGGAAGCACAGATACGCAGTATTTT.